A single sample is the source of the 24 T cell receptor beta chains below, sequenced in a study of cytomegalovirus exposure and HLA in healthy donors. Some clones are missing from TCRdb's copy, which holds only in-frame ones; the method was immunoSEQ multiplex PCR. This repertoire shows about 350,000 clones, about nine tenths found once; its top ten account for roughly 1.2%. Source material: PBMCs. The receptor source for this set is a woman under 40 in good health and CMV-seropositive.

This chain joins TRBV29-1 and TRBJ2-7; 7 bases are shared with TRBD1. Looked up from germline, CDR1 is SQVTM and CDR2 is ANQGSEA. The CDR3 sequence is 17 residues long. V was pared by 4 bases and J by 4 bases, with 19 bases of the junction left unmatched. CDR3 amino acids: CSVVFSSFEGATYEQYF. CDR3 bases: TGCAGCGTTGTCTTCTCCTCGTTCGAGGGGGCCACTTACGAGCAGTACTTC.

The chain combines TRBV4-2 with TRBJ2-6, with TRBD1 matching over 7 bases. The CDR3 loop spans 18 amino acids. V lost 1 base and J lost 0; bases outside the gene matches: 6. Germline V gives CDR1 LGHNA, CDR2 YNFKEQ. The CDR3 sequence is CASSQAGTEFSGANVLTF. In DNA form, the CDR3 reads TGTGCCAGCAGCCAAGCCGGGACAGAGTTCTCTGGGGCCAACGTCCTGACTTTC.

The chain combines TRBV6-5 with TRBJ1-3; D is undetermined. Germline V gene lookup returns CDR1 MNHEY and CDR2 SVGAGI. Trimming shortened V by 0 bases and J by 0 bases, and 9 bases separated the two germline ends. The CDR3 loop spans 16 amino acids. CDR3 residues: CASSYSLHASGNTIYF. The CDR3 nucleotides read TGTGCCAGCAGTTACTCCCTTCACGCCTCTGGAAACACCATATATTTT.

The chain employs TRBV9 and TRBJ2-2, with TRBD2 matching over 13 bases. V lost 0 bases, J lost 7 bases, and 12 bases stayed unmatched. The CDR3 runs 19 residues. The V gene's germline CDR1 is SGDLS and CDR2 YYNGEE. The CDR3 loop reads CASSVEAMTGLAGFGELFF. For the CDR3, the DNA is TGTGCCAGCAGCGTAGAAGCAATGACGGGACTAGCGGGGTTCGGGGAGCTGTTTTTT.

The chain has TRBV5-4 and TRBJ2-5; D possibly corresponds to TRBD2 (6 bases). Germline CDR1 and CDR2: SGHNT and YYREEE (reference sequence). This CDR3 region has 13 residues. The CDR3 is CAITPVGGETQYF. CDR3 nucleotides: TGTGCTATCACCCCCGTGGGGGGAGAGACCCAGTACTTC.

Here the CDR3 DNA reads TGTGCCAGCAGTTTACGGGGCGCAGATACGCAGTATTTT. This translates into CASSLRGADTQYF. This rearrangement joins TRBV28 to TRBJ2-3; D may match TRBD1 or TRBD2 (5 bases each). V lost 2 bases to trimming and J lost 4 bases, with 7 bases between them. This CDR3 contains 13 residues. CDR1 is MDHEN and CDR2 is SYDVKM in the germline V gene.

This clone turned up a few times. The rearrangement joins TRBV27 to TRBJ2-2; D is ambiguous. Trimming left V 3 bases short and J 6 bases short, with 5 bases between. This CDR3 is 12 amino acids long. CDR1 is MNHEY and CDR2 is SMNVEV in the germline V gene (reference sequence). CDR3 bases: TGTGCCAGCAGTTTTGGCGCCGGGGAGCTGTTTTTT. Translation: CASSFGAGELFF.

The V call is TRBV6-6, the J call TRBJ2-7; 8 bases match TRBD2. Losses at the gene ends were 2 bases for V and 3 bases for J; bases not matched to a gene: 6. The CDR3 is 15 amino acids. Germline values: CDR1 MNHNY, CDR2 SVGAGI (reference sequence). This CDR3 is CASSYGTSGVYEQYF. Written as DNA, the CDR3 is TGTGCCAGCAGTTACGGTACTAGCGGCGTCTACGAGCAGTACTTC.

The J gene is TRBJ2-1, the V gene TRBV9; 8 positions match TRBD2. Germline CDR1 reads SGDLS; CDR2 reads YYNGEE. With V trimmed by 1 base and J by 8 bases, 8 bases remained unmatched. The CDR3 extends over 15 amino acids. CDR3 in amino acids: CASSVRREGLDEQFF. DNA for the CDR3: TGTGCCAGCAGCGTAAGACGGGAGGGCCTCGATGAGCAGTTCTTC.

V and J are TRBV14 and TRBJ2-7; D unclear. The V gene lost 3 bases and the J gene lost 3 bases, with 15 bases spanning the gap. This CDR3 comprises 15 residues. Germline V gives CDR1 SGHDN, CDR2 FVKESK. CDR3 bases: TGTGCCAGCAGCCACGCTAGGGCCAGGAACTACGAGCAGTACTTC. The encoded protein is CASSHARARNYEQYF.

This clone occurred once. J is TRBJ2-1 and V is TRBV9; 11 bases map to TRBD2. This CDR3 has 15 amino acids. Germline values: CDR1 SGDLS, CDR2 YYNGEE. V gave up 0 bases and J gave up 5 bases; unmatched junction bases: 1. The CDR3 DNA sequence: TGTGCCAGCAGCGTAGTGACTAGCGGGAACAATGAGCAGTTCTTC. Amino acids: CASSVVTSGNNEQFF. Combining the CDR3 with reference TRBV9 and TRBJ2-1 gives the whole variable domain DSGVTQTPKHLITATGQRVTLRCSPRSGDLSVYWYQQSLDQGLQFLIQYYNGEERAKGNILERFSAQQFPDLHSELNLSSLELGDSALYFCASSVVTSGNNEQFFGPGTRLTVL.

This chain connects TRBV12-5 to TRBJ1-5; no definite D call. CDR1 LGHNT and CDR2 FRNRAP come from the germline V gene. V was cut by 1 base and J by 4 bases, with 5 bases left in between. The CDR3 covers 13 residues. CDR3 DNA sequence: TGTGCTAGTGGTTTGGAACCTAATCAGCCCCAGCATTTT. Translated: CASGLEPNQPQHF.

To note about this clone: The sample has other DNA sequences that encode this CDR3 too. This rearrangement joins TRBV7-2 to TRBJ2-7, with 7 bases lining up with TRBD2. This CDR3 spans 14 amino acids. Germline V gives CDR1 SGHTA, CDR2 FQGNSA. V shed 3 bases, J shed 0 bases, and the junction held 2 bases outside the gene matches. The CDR3, as DNA: TGTGCCAGCAGCTTGGCTAGCGGCTCCTACGAGCAGTACTTC. Translation gives CASSLASGSYEQYF.

The chain recombines TRBV9 with TRBJ2-5; 9 bases fit TRBD1. From germline, CDR1 is SGDLS and CDR2 YYNGEE. This CDR3 spans 13 amino acids. V lost 3 bases to trimming and J lost 11 bases; unmatched junction nucleotides: 8. CDR3 in DNA: TGTGCCAGCAGCGCCATGACAGGGGGTAAACAGTACTTC. This codes for CASSAMTGGKQYF. Together with reference TRBV9 and TRBJ2-5, the CDR3 gives the full variable domain: DSGVTQTPKHLITATGQRVTLRCSPRSGDLSVYWYQQSLDQGLQFLIQYYNGEERAKGNILERFSAQQFPDLHSELNLSSLELGDSALYFCASSAMTGGKQYFGPGTRLLVL.

The V and J genes are TRBV7-6 and TRBJ1-1, with a tentative D call TRBD1 (5 bases). Germline CDR1 and CDR2: SGHVS and FNYEAQ. This CDR3 has 16 amino acids. Deletions cut 0 bases from V and 0 bases from J, with 11 bases between. The CDR3 protein is CASSLATTEMNTEAFF. The CDR3 DNA reads as TGTGCCAGCAGCTTAGCTACGACAGAAATGAACACTGAAGCTTTCTTT.

The V call is TRBV11-1, the J call TRBJ2-2, with D possibly being TRBD1 (6 bases). Trimming removed 4 bases from V and 5 bases from J, with 23 bases in between. The CDR3 spans 18 residues. In germline, CDR1 is SGHAT, CDR2 FQDESV (reference sequence). CDR3 in amino acids: CASSSGPPQGIWTGELFF. The CDR3 DNA sequence: TGTGCCAGCAGCTCCGGCCCCCCACAGGGAATCTGGACCGGGGAGCTGTTTTTT.

This chain links TRBV6-6 with TRBJ2-1; 8 positions match TRBD1. Germline assignment: CDR1 MNHNY and CDR2 SVGAGI (reference sequence). V was pared by 5 bases and J by 7 bases, with 4 bases of the junction left unmatched. The CDR3 extends over 13 amino acids. CDR3 region: CASSNRQGNEQFF. In DNA form, the CDR3 reads TGTGCCAGCAGTAACAGACAGGGGAATGAGCAGTTCTTC.

V usage is TRBV27 and J usage is TRBJ2-1; D possibly matches TRBD1 or TRBD2 (7 bases each). The germline V gene has CDR1 MNHEY and CDR2 SMNVEV (reference sequence). V lost 4 bases and J lost 9, with 19 bases in between. This CDR3 has 15 amino acids. The CDR3 DNA sequence: TGTGCCAGCAGTTCCCCACAGGGGACTAAGGTTGAGCAGTTCTTC. Protein sequence: CASSSPQGTKVEQFF.

This rearrangement joins TRBV6-4 to TRBJ1-2; 7 nucleotides match TRBD1. V shed 3 bases and J 1 base; nucleotides not matched to a gene: 2. Germline-derived CDR1 and CDR2 are MRHNA and SNTAGT. The CDR3 totals 14 residues. The CDR3 region is CASSEGGLNYGYTF. CDR3 DNA sequence: TGTGCCAGCAGTGAAGGGGGCCTTAACTATGGCTACACCTTC.

This chain links TRBV7-9 with TRBJ2-3; D not certain. Trimming cost V 2 bases and J 2 bases, with 14 bases left between them. The CDR3 is made up of 16 amino acids. Germline V gives CDR1 SEHNR, CDR2 FQNEAQ (reference sequence). For the CDR3, the DNA is TGTGCCAGCAGCTTACCCTACCCTTACGACACAGATACGCAGTATTTT. Translation gives CASSLPYPYDTDTQYF.

This chain links TRBV27 with TRBJ2-1, with TRBD2 matching over 11 bases. CDR3 length equals 15 residues. Germline assignment: CDR1 MNHEY and CDR2 SMNVEV (reference sequence). V lost 2 bases to trimming and J lost 7 bases; unmatched junction nucleotides: 4. This CDR3 is CASSLTSGSGNEQFF. As DNA, the CDR3 is TGTGCCAGCAGTTTAACTAGCGGGAGTGGGAATGAGCAGTTCTTC.

As DNA, the CDR3 is TGTGCCAGCGTTTCCGGGACAGAAAATTCACCCCTCCACTTT. It is translated as CASVSGTENSPLHF. The chain has TRBV28 and TRBJ1-6, with TRBD1 matching over 7 bases. Trimming cost V 8 bases and J 7 bases; bases outside gene matches: 8. The CDR3 has 14 residues. Germline lookup yields CDR1 MDHEN and CDR2 SYDVKM.

The J gene is TRBJ1-1, the V gene TRBV19; D is uncertain. This CDR3 is built from 14 residues. Trimming pared 2 bases from V and 1 base from J, leaving 8 bases between. Germline CDR1 LNHDA, CDR2 SQIVND (reference sequence). In DNA form, the CDR3 reads TGTGCCAGTAGTATAACTCCGGGGAACACTGAAGCTTTCTTT. It codes for CASSITPGNTEAFF.

The rearrangement joins TRBV27 to TRBJ2-7, with D perhaps matching TRBD1 or TRBD2 (7 bases each). This CDR3 has 17 amino acids. Trimming removed 5 bases from V and 0 bases from J, with 20 bases in between. Germline lookup yields CDR1 MNHEY and CDR2 SMNVEV (reference sequence). The CDR3 is CASSHRGGQRNSYEQYF. The CDR3, as DNA: TGTGCCAGCAGTCATCGCGGGGGACAGCGAAACTCCTACGAGCAGTACTTC.